The present T cell receptor (beta chain) was sequenced within a study of cytomegalovirus exposure and HLA in healthy donors. Study conclusions and caveats: In an earlier analysis, most TCR beta V segments were productive about 90% or about 30% of the time.

The CDR3 totals 19 residues. Germline V gene sequence: CDR1 MNHEY, CDR2 SMNVEV (reference sequence). V was clipped by 5 bases and J by 0 bases; unmatched bases: 14. Notes on this clone: The antigen is unknown.

Amplification used 60 Vbeta primers and 13 Jbeta primers. The assay was immunoSEQ multiplex PCR, and TCRdb's table has in-frame clones only and misses some. The data hold under 200,000 clones, with approximately 80% observed a single time. The J gene is TRBJ2-4, the V gene TRBV27; 9 bases are shared with TRBD1. The clonotype comes from a woman aged 40 to 50 in good health and CMV-seropositive. Sample: PBMCs. DNA for the CDR3: TGTGCCAGCAGTCACCTGAGGGACAGGGACGACCTAGCCAAAAACATTCAGTACTTC. Translated: CASSHLRDRDDLAKNIQYF.